This T cell receptor beta chain derives from a study of T cell changes during pregnancy in multiple sclerosis. Germline loops: CDR1 KGHSH, CDR2 LQKENI. V dropped 3 bases and J dropped 6; count of bases not matched to a gene: 4. The CDR3 totals 14 residues. Generated by immunoSEQ multiplex PCR, the TCRdb table keeps only in-frame clones and is missing some. Among 30,000 to 45,000 clones listed, 92% were seen once. The chain carries TRBV18 and TRBJ2-1; 8 nucleotides match TRBD1. The sequences come from CD8+ T cells from peripheral blood mononuclear cells, collected before pregnancy. The sequence was collected from a female donor with multiple sclerosis, enrolled in a pregnancy study. The CDR3, as DNA: TGTGCCAGCTCACCGATCCAGGGGGCCAATGAGCAGTTCTTC. This codes for CASSPIQGANEQFF.